These T cell receptor beta chains were read from a single sample in a study of cytomegalovirus exposure and HLA in healthy donors. Profiling relied on immunoSEQ multiplex PCR, and the TCRdb table lists in-frame clones only, not all of them. Of 90,000 to 150,000 clones listed, roughly three quarters are singletons. The sequenced sample was PBMCs. The receptors derive from a man aged 45 to 65 in good health and CMV-seropositive. The CDR3 runs from the conserved cysteine through the conserved F or W. A D gene is named only where the DNA matches it firmly. Size values are once, few and many counts, or a class for expanded clones, and some rows have none.

DNA: TGTGCCAGCAGCCGATACGCGGGGCATATGAACACTGAAGCTTTCTTT
CDR3: CASSRYAGHMNTEAFF
D: -
V: TRBV7-8
size: -
J: TRBJ1-1

DNA: TGTGCCAGCAGCCCGACAGGGTTGAACACCGGGGAGCTGTTTTTT
CDR3: CASSPTGLNTGELFF
D: TRBD1
V: TRBV5-4
size: -
J: TRBJ2-2

DNA: TGTGCCAGCAGCCAAGGACTAGCGGGGGCAGAGACCCAGTACTTC
CDR3: CASSQGLAGAETQYF
D: TRBD2
V: TRBV14
size: -
J: TRBJ2-5

DNA: TGTGCCAGTAGTTCGAAAGGACAGGGGTACAATGAGCAGTTCTTC
CDR3: CASSSKGQGYNEQFF
D: TRBD1
V: TRBV19
size: few
J: TRBJ2-1

DNA: TGTGCCAGCAGTGAGACTCCTGACTCCTACAATGAGCAGTTCTTC
CDR3: CASSETPDSYNEQFF
D: -
V: TRBV6-4
size: -
J: TRBJ2-1

DNA: TGTGCCAGCAGCTACAGGGAAGTGGACACTGAAGCTTTCTTT
CDR3: CASSYREVDTEAFF
D: -
V: TRBV6-1
size: -
J: TRBJ1-1

DNA: TGTGCCAGCAGCTTGAGGGACAGGGGAGGCGAGCAGTACTTC
CDR3: CASSLRDRGGEQYF
D: TRBD1
V: TRBV5-4
size: -
J: TRBJ2-7

DNA: TGTGCCAGCAGTTTGGACAGACCTCAGGGGGAGCTGTTTTTT
CDR3: CASSLDRPQGELFF
D: -
V: TRBV5-5
size: few
J: TRBJ2-2

DNA: TGTGCCAGCAGTGGGACAGGGGGTTACACCGGGGAGCTGTTTTTT
CDR3: CASSGTGGYTGELFF
D: TRBD1
V: TRBV27
size: once
J: TRBJ2-2

DNA: TGTGCCAGCAGCCCGACTAGCCTCGGTCCCGGGGAGCTGTTTTTT
CDR3: CASSPTSLGPGELFF
D: TRBD2
V: TRBV5-4
size: -
J: TRBJ2-2

DNA: TGTGCCAGCAGTTACTCGATACTCGGGCAGTACTTC
CDR3: CASSYSILGQYF
D: -
V: TRBV6-5
size: -
J: TRBJ2-7

DNA: TGTGCCAGCAGCGTAGGAGGTAGCGGCTACGTCGACCAGTACTTC
CDR3: CASSVGGSGYVDQYF
D: -
V: TRBV9
size: -
J: TRBJ2-5

DNA: TGCGCCAGCAGCTTAACAGAAGAGACCCAGTACTTC
CDR3: CASSLTEETQYF
D: -
V: TRBV5-1
size: -
J: TRBJ2-5

DNA: TGCGCCAGCCCCAGGAGGGGACAGAACCGAGATACGCAGTATTTT
CDR3: CASPRRGQNRDTQYF
D: -
V: TRBV10-1
size: -
J: TRBJ2-3

DNA: TGTGCCAGCAGTTACGAGGCCAGGGGATGGTCACCCCTCCACTTT
CDR3: CASSYEARGWSPLHF
D: -
V: TRBV6-5
size: many
J: TRBJ1-6

DNA: TGTGCCAGCAGTGTTCTCCAGGGTGAAGCTTTCTTT
CDR3: CASSVLQGEAFF
D: -
V: TRBV27
size: -
J: TRBJ1-1

DNA: TGTGCCAGCAGCACAGGACAGGGACCCCAATACCGGCAGTACTTC
CDR3: CASSTGQGPQYRQYF
D: TRBD1
V: TRBV7-2
size: -
J: TRBJ2-7

DNA: TGTGCCAGTCAAACAGGGTTGGGAGAGCAGTACTTC
CDR3: CASQTGLGEQYF
D: -
V: TRBV2
size: once
J: TRBJ2-7

DNA: TGCGCCAGCAGTGAGTCGCCAGGAGGGGAGTCCTACAATGAGCAGTTCTTC
CDR3: CASSESPGGESYNEQFF
D: -
V: TRBV10-2
size: once
J: TRBJ2-1

DNA: TGTGCCAGCAGTGAAAAGGGGGCCTTTAACACTGAAGCTTTCTTT
CDR3: CASSEKGAFNTEAFF
D: TRBD1
V: TRBV6-1
size: -
J: TRBJ1-1

DNA: TGTGCCAGCAGTTTATACGCCGGGAGAGAGACCCAGTACTTC
CDR3: CASSLYAGRETQYF
D: -
V: TRBV28
size: -
J: TRBJ2-5

DNA: TGTGCCAGCTCACCCCCGGGACAGGGGGGTAAAAATCAGCCCCAGCATTTT
CDR3: CASSPPGQGGKNQPQHF
D: TRBD1
V: TRBV18
size: -
J: TRBJ1-5

DNA: TGTGCCAGCAGTGAAGTACCGGGACTAGCGGGGAAGCCTGGGGCCAACGTCCTGACTTTC
CDR3: CASSEVPGLAGKPGANVLTF
D: TRBD2
V: TRBV2
size: -
J: TRBJ2-6

DNA: TGTGCCAGCACCCCCGGGGGGCCAGCGACTGAAGCTTTCTTT
CDR3: CASTPGGPATEAFF
D: -
V: TRBV6-6
size: -
J: TRBJ1-1

DNA: TGTGCCAGCAGACCCGGTAGTGACTATGGCTACACCTTC
CDR3: CASRPGSDYGYTF
D: -
V: TRBV2
size: few
J: TRBJ1-2

DNA: TGTGCCAGCAGTTTATCGGTCATGAGTCCCTACGAGCAGTACTTC
CDR3: CASSLSVMSPYEQYF
D: -
V: TRBV27
size: -
J: TRBJ2-7

DNA: TGTGCCAGTAGTACGTCGGGACTAGCGGCCAACTACAATGAGCAGTTCTTC
CDR3: CASSTSGLAANYNEQFF
D: TRBD2
V: TRBV19
size: -
J: TRBJ2-1

DNA: TGTGCCAGCTCAAGGGGACTAGCGGGAAACGAGCAGTACTTC
CDR3: CASSRGLAGNEQYF
D: TRBD2
V: TRBV18
size: -
J: TRBJ2-7

DNA: TGTGCCAGCAGCACAGGGAACACTGAAGCTTTCTTT
CDR3: CASSTGNTEAFF
D: -
V: TRBV7-8
size: once
J: TRBJ1-1

DNA: TGTGCCAGCAGCTTAAGGTATAGCTGGCAGCCCCAGCATTTT
CDR3: CASSLRYSWQPQHF
D: -
V: TRBV7-2
size: -
J: TRBJ1-5

DNA: TGTGCCAGCAGCCGAGCGGTGAATCCTCTCGGGGCCAACGTCCTGACTTTC
CDR3: CASSRAVNPLGANVLTF
D: -
V: TRBV7-9
size: -
J: TRBJ2-6

DNA: TGTGCCAGCAGCTCGTACAGGGCAGGGACTGAAGCTTTCTTT
CDR3: CASSSYRAGTEAFF
D: -
V: TRBV7-2
size: -
J: TRBJ1-1

DNA: TGTGCCAGCAGTGGAGGAGACACATGGGGGCTCCGGGGTGAGCAGTACTTC
CDR3: CASSGGDTWGLRGEQYF
D: -
V: TRBV6-1
size: -
J: TRBJ2-7

DNA: TGTGCCAGCAGCCCGAGAGGGACAGGACTCTACGAGCAGTACTTC
CDR3: CASSPRGTGLYEQYF
D: TRBD1
V: TRBV7-9
size: -
J: TRBJ2-7

DNA: TGTGCCACCAGCAGAGACGACAGGCCCCTTAGCAATCAGCCCCAGCATTTT
CDR3: CATSRDDRPLSNQPQHF
D: -
V: TRBV15
size: -
J: TRBJ1-5

DNA: TGCGCCAGCAGCCAAGATTCGGGCAGGGTCTACGAGCAGTACTTC
CDR3: CASSQDSGRVYEQYF
D: -
V: TRBV4-3
size: -
J: TRBJ2-7

DNA: TGCGCCAGCAGCTTGGCCTTGAGCGGGGGCGGGAATGAGCAGTTCTTC
CDR3: CASSLALSGGGNEQFF
D: TRBD2
V: TRBV5-1
size: -
J: TRBJ2-1

DNA: TGTGCCAGCAGCTTCCGGGACAGGGTTTACGAGCAGTACTTC
CDR3: CASSFRDRVYEQYF
D: TRBD1
V: TRBV7-9
size: -
J: TRBJ2-7

DNA: TGTGCCAGCAGTACGGGGGAAAGCAATCAGCCCCAGCATTTT
CDR3: CASSTGESNQPQHF
D: -
V: TRBV6-6
size: -
J: TRBJ1-5

DNA: TGCGCCAGCAGCCAAGATGAACTTTGGGGGGGGAAGGACACTGAAGCTTTCTTT
CDR3: CASSQDELWGGKDTEAFF
D: -
V: TRBV4-3
size: -
J: TRBJ1-1

DNA: TGCGCCAGCAGCTTGGTAGCCAGAAGCACAGATACGCAGTATTTT
CDR3: CASSLVARSTDTQYF
D: -
V: TRBV5-1
size: few
J: TRBJ2-3

DNA: TGTGCCAGCAGTCAAGACAGGGGAGATCAGCCCCAGCATTTT
CDR3: CASSQDRGDQPQHF
D: TRBD1
V: TRBV6-5
size: -
J: TRBJ1-5

DNA: TGTGCCAGCAGCCAAGAAGGTTCGGGGGGATCAGATACGCAGTATTTT
CDR3: CASSQEGSGGSDTQYF
D: TRBD2
V: TRBV4-2
size: -
J: TRBJ2-3

DNA: TGTGCCAGCAGCCAAGGGGGGGAGGGCGGGTCCAATGAGCAGTTCTTC
CDR3: CASSQGGEGGSNEQFF
D: TRBD2
V: TRBV4-2
size: -
J: TRBJ2-1

DNA: TGTGCCAGCAAATGGGGGCCCTCCTACAATGAGCAGTTCTTC
CDR3: CASKWGPSYNEQFF
D: -
V: TRBV27
size: -
J: TRBJ2-1

DNA: TGTGCCAGCAGCATCCCAGGGACTTCCTACGAGCAGTACTTC
CDR3: CASSIPGTSYEQYF
D: -
V: TRBV11-2
size: -
J: TRBJ2-7

DNA: TGCGCCAGCAGCTTGGAACGGTTCCCCTATGGCTACACCTTC
CDR3: CASSLERFPYGYTF
D: -
V: TRBV5-1
size: -
J: TRBJ1-2